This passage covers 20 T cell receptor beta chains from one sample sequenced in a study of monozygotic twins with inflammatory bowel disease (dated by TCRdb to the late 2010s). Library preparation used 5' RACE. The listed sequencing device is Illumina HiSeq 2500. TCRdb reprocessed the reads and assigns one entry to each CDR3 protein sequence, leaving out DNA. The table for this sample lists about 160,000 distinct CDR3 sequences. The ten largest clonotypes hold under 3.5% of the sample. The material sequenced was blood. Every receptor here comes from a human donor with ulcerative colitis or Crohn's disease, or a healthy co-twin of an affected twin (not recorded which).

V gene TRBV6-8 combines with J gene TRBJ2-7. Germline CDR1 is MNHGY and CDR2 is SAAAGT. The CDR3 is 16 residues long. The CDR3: CASSYFRFSGGYEQYF.

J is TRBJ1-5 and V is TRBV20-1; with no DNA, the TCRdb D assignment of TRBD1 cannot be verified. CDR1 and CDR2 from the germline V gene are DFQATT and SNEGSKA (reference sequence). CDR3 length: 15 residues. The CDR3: CSAREGTDGNQPQHF.

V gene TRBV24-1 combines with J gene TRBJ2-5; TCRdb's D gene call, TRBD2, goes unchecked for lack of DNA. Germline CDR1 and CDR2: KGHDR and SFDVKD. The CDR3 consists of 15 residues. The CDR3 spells CATSRTSGQEETQYF.

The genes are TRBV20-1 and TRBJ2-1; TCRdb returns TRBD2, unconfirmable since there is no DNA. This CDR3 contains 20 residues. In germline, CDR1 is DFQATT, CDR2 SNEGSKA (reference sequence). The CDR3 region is CSARALHGAAGGLSYNEQFF.

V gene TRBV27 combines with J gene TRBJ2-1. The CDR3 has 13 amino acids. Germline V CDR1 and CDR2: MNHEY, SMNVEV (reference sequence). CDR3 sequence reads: CASSPRGYNEQFF.

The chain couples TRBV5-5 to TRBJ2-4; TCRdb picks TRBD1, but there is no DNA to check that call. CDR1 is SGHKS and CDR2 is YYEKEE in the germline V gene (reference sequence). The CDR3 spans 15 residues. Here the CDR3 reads CASRTEDRGQDIQYF.

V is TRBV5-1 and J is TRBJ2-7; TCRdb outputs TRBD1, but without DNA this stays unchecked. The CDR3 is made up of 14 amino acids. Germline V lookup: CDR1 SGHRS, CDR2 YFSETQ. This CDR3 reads CASSLGGRDYEQYF.

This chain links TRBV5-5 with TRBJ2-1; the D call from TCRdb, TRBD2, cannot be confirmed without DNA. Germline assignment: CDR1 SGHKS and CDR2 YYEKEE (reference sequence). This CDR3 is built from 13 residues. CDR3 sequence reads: CASRLAGVEEQFF.

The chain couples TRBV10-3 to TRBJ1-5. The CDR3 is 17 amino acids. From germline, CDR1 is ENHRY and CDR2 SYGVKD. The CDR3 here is CAISESGGSESNQPQHF.

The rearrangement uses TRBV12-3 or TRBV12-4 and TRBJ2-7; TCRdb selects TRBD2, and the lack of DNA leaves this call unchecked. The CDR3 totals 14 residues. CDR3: CASRKSGLAGEQYF.

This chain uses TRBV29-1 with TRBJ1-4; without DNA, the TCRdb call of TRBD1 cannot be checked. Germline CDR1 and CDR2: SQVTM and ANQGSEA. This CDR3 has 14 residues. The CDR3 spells CSAIPGTGNEKLFF.

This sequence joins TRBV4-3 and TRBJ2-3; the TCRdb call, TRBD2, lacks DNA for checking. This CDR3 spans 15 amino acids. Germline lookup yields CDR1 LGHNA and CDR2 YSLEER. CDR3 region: CASSQVGGSTDTQYF.

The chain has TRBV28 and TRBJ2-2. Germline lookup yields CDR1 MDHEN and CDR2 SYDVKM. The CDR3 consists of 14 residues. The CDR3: CASSRTLNTGELFF.

CDR3 region: CASSLGGPLGEQYF. V gene TRBV28 combines with J gene TRBJ2-7; TCRdb picks TRBD1, but there is no DNA to check that call. The CDR3 covers 14 residues. From germline, CDR1 is MDHEN and CDR2 SYDVKM.

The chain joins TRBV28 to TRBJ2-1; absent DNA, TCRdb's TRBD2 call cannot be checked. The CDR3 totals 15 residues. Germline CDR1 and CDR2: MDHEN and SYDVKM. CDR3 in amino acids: CASSLLAGGYNEQFF.

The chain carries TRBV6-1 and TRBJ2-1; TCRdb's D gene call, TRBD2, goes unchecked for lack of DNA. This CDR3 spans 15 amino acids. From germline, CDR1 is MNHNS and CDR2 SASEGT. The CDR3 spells CASSLGRAGYNEQFF.

The CDR3 loop reads CASISRTGTSQPQHF. V is TRBV6-1 and J is TRBJ1-5; without DNA, the TCRdb call of TRBD1 cannot be checked. The CDR3 covers 15 residues. The V gene's germline CDR1 is MNHNS and CDR2 SASEGT.

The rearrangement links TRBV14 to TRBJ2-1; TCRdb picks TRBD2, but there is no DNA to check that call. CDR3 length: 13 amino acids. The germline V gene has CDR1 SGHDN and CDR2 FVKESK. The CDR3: CASSQSRMAEQFF.

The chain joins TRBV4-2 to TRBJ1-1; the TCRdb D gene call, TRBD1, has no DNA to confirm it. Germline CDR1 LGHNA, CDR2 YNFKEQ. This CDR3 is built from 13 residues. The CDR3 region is CASSWQGTPEAFF.

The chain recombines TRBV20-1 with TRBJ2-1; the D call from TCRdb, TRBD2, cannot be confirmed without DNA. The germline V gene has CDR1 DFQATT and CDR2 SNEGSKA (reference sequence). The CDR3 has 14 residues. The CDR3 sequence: CSALIAGPYNEQFF.